What follows describes a single TCR beta chain. In its sample, this clonotype comes out as medium-sized (0.01 to 0.1%). Which antigen it targets is not known. No quality values exist for individual bases; no much larger clone is one base distant. Libraries came from 5' RACE. Sequencing was carried out with a NextSeq 500. To allow correction of PCR and sequencing errors, the TCR library protocol tagged every TCR cDNA molecule with a unique molecular identifier. The original methods were these. TCR identification, UMI-based error correction and CDR3 extraction were performed with Decombinator tools. Expanded TCRs were defined as those above a frequency of 2 per 1,000, corresponding to the top 1% of the tumor frequency distribution. Expanded tumor TCRs were classed as regional if statistically deemed absent (corrected P<0.05) from at least one tumor region, otherwise ubiquitous. Rényi diversity was computed with the R vegan package after subsampling each repertoire 100 times to 5,000 TCRs. To build CDR3 similarity networks, amino acid triplet string-kernel similarity was used, and CDR3s were connected when their pairwise similarity was above 0.82. The public reads were run again by TCRdb, first through fastp at Q25 and then through MiXCR, and only productive beta chains were kept. Duplicate CDR3 protein sequences are folded into a single record with the most common DNA and genes. What appears here as the V and J calls and clone size reflects TCRdb's work, not the paper's. The sample table records thousands of distinct CDR3 sequences; around 7.3% of these occur just once. The ten largest clones capture around 30% of the sample.

This entry comes from a study of spatial heterogeneity in lung cancer (dated by TCRdb to between 2018 and 2021). Study-level background: Beta-chain transcripts were consistently detected in greater numbers than alpha-chain transcripts, which likely reflected higher beta-chain transcript abundance. In the raw uncorrected reads, each unique combination of TCR and UMI appeared on average more than ten times. In non-small cell lung cancer, the study quantitatively compared TCR alpha and beta repertoires across several tumor regions, matched nontumor lung, and blood. Nonsynonymous mutation counts, determined by whole-exome sequencing of tumor tissue, were related to TCR repertoire features. Both alpha and beta chains were TCR-sequenced in samples taken at surgery, namely 220 tumor regions, 63 to 70 matched nontumor lung samples and 50 to 60 PBMC samples. In tumor regions, TCR transcript counts showed a strong correlation with a T cell transcriptional module score derived from matched bulk RNA-seq.

What the study reported, not specific to this receptor: TCR-seq was estimated to cover only approximately 6.6% of tumor T cells for alpha chains and about 13% for beta chains. The tumor nonsynonymous mutation count correlated with the number of expanded alpha and beta TCRs within the tumor. Confirming at a functional level the hypothesis that regional TCRs recognize regional mutations was considered to require additional single-cell paired TCR alpha and beta sequencing. Counts of ubiquitous and regional expanded TCRs correlated with counts of ubiquitous and regional nonsynonymous mutations, respectively.

The intended sense of this specimen's time point label: sample taken at primary tumor resection. Samples were obtained from fewer than 80 patients with early-stage, untreated non-small cell lung cancer from the lung TRACERx cohort. TCR sequencing used whole RNA extracted from tumor and nontumor lung tissue, or from cryopreserved PBMC samples, without cell sorting. Only patients with enough RNA available from two or more tumor regions were chosen for TCR sequencing. A lung pathologist reviewed the tumor and adjacent nontumor lung specimens before the specimens were selected. Including cysteine and phenylalanine, the CDR3 has 13 amino acids. The kept DNA is CDR3 alone, 39 bases in frame from the first base. CDR1 and CDR2 are read off the germline V gene (reference sequence) as DFQATT and SNEGSKA. Between the V and J ends, shortened by 6 bases and 7 bases respectively, the junction contains 16 bases.

This receptor was taken from a female donor with early-stage non-small cell lung cancer. Recombination joined TRBV20-1 with TRBJ2-1; the D element could tentatively be TRBD1 or TRBD2, as 5 bases agree for each. Source: lung tumor tissue, taken at surgery. In nucleotide form, the sequence is TGCAGTGCCCTAGGGGATTGGGGGAATGAGCAGTTCTTC. Its protein reads: CSALGDWGNEQFF.